Following are 16 T cell receptor beta chains from one sample sequenced in a study of monozygotic twins with inflammatory bowel disease. For each CDR3 protein, TCRdb gives one entry from its re-call of the 5' RACE reads, without DNA. Found here are more than 110,000 distinct CDR3 sequences; the top ten clones hold 1.2%. The sequencing input was blood. These receptors were collected from a human donor with ulcerative colitis or Crohn's disease, or a healthy co-twin of an affected twin (not recorded which).

The V and J genes are TRBV28 and TRBJ2-1; the D call from TCRdb, TRBD1, cannot be confirmed without DNA. Germline loops: CDR1 MDHEN, CDR2 SYDVKM. The CDR3 runs 11 residues. This CDR3 is CATLGGDEQFF.

The genes are TRBV10-3 and TRBJ2-7; TCRdb lists TRBD2, though no DNA is available to test this call. Germline V lookup: CDR1 ENHRY, CDR2 SYGVKD. This CDR3 is built from 14 residues. The chain's CDR3 is CAITSDSGSYEQYF.

The chain joins TRBV7-2 to TRBJ2-2; the TCRdb D gene call, TRBD2, has no DNA to confirm it. This CDR3 is 16 amino acids long. Germline V CDR1 and CDR2: SGHTA, FQGNSA. Here the CDR3 reads CSSSSPGLAGTGELFF.

The chain uses TRBV28 and TRBJ2-2; the TCRdb D gene call, TRBD1, has no DNA to confirm it. The CDR3 loop spans 15 amino acids. CDR1 is MDHEN, CDR2 SYDVKM, per germline. CDR3 residues: CASTSGGQGTGELFF.

The chain combines TRBV18 with TRBJ1-4. The CDR3 has 12 amino acids. The V gene's germline CDR1 is KGHSH and CDR2 LQKENI. CDR3 residues: CASSPDREKLFF.

The V gene is TRBV7-2, the J gene TRBJ2-2. The length of the CDR3 is 17 residues. The germline gives CDR1 SGHTA, CDR2 FQGNSA. CDR3: CASSFSSGGANTGELFF.

This chain connects TRBV5-1 to TRBJ2-7; TCRdb returns TRBD2, unconfirmable since there is no DNA. Germline-derived CDR1 and CDR2 are SGHRS and YFSETQ. The CDR3 is made up of 13 amino acids. The CDR3 loop reads CASSMRTDYEQYF. Based on the CDR3 plus reference TRBV5-1 and TRBJ2-7, the full variable domain is KAGVTQTPRYLIKTRGQQVTLSCSPISGHRSVSWYQQTPGQGLQFLFEYFSETQRNKGNFPGRFSGRQFSNSRSEMNVSTLELGDSALYLCASSMRTDYEQYFGPGTRLTVT.

The chain links TRBV5-1 to TRBJ2-2. The germline CDR1 and CDR2 sequences are SGHRS and YFSETQ. This CDR3 spans 16 amino acids. This CDR3 is CASSLVLPTNTGELFF.

V usage is TRBV7-6 and J usage is TRBJ2-5; the D gene TCRdb calls, TRBD2, cannot be checked with no DNA. This CDR3 region has 16 residues. Germline lookup yields CDR1 SGHVS and CDR2 FNYEAQ. CDR3 region: CASSAIAGGPQETQYF. The whole variable domain, filled in from reference TRBV7-6 and TRBJ2-5, reads GAGVSQSPRYKVTKRGQDVALRCDPISGHVSLYWYRQALGQGPEFLTYFNYEAQQDKSGLPNDRFSAERPEGSISTLTIQRTEQRDSAMYRCASSAIAGGPQETQYFGPGTRLLVL.

V and J are TRBV4-1 and TRBJ2-1. The CDR3 consists of 13 residues. The germline CDR1 and CDR2 sequences are MGHRA and YSYEKL. CDR3 sequence reads: CASSPALYNEQFF.

The rearrangement links TRBV12-3 or TRBV12-4 to TRBJ2-7. The CDR3 sequence is 14 residues long. CDR3 region: CASSFSANPYEQYF.

The J gene is TRBJ2-6, the V gene TRBV4-2. This CDR3 contains 16 residues. Germline V gene sequence: CDR1 LGHNA, CDR2 YNFKEQ. CDR3 loop: CASSQDTGSGANVLTF.

The chain uses TRBV5-1 and TRBJ2-1; TCRdb indicates TRBD2, and absent DNA this call remains unverified. This CDR3 contains 17 residues. The germline CDR1 and CDR2 sequences are SGHRS and YFSETQ. CDR3: CASSGNAGTSGLNEQFF.

The chain's CDR3 is CASSWSFVIEKLFF. V usage is TRBV12-3 or TRBV12-4 and J usage is TRBJ1-4. This CDR3 has 14 residues.

This chain connects TRBV11-2 to TRBJ2-7; TCRdb indicates TRBD2, and absent DNA this call remains unverified. Per the germline V gene, CDR1 is SGHAT and CDR2 is FQNNGV. The CDR3 length is 15 residues. This CDR3 is CASSPGGVLSYEQYF.

The V call is TRBV4-3, the J call TRBJ2-1; the D gene TCRdb calls, TRBD2, cannot be checked with no DNA. This CDR3 has 20 residues. Germline V gene sequence: CDR1 LGHNA, CDR2 YSLEER. CDR3 region: CASSQDRPGLAGSRYNEQFF.